This TCR beta chain was recovered during a study of blood T cell repertoires in COVID-19. Libraries were prepared by immunoSEQ multiplex PCR; TCRdb keeps only in-frame clonotypes and omits some of them. Among 50,000 to 75,000 clones listed, less than 75% were seen once. CDR3 size: 13 residues. Germline assignment: CDR1 ENHRY and CDR2 SYGVKD. The junction had 1 base not matched to a gene; V was cut back by 5 bases and J by 2 bases. The source of this sequence is a woman in her 50s with active or convalescent COVID-19. Sequences were obtained from peripheral blood. The chain employs TRBV10-3 and TRBJ1-2, with TRBD1 matching over 8 bases. CDR3 loop: CAISRDRNYGYTF. The DNA of the CDR3 is TGTGCCATCAGTCGGGACAGGAACTATGGCTACACCTTC.